This passage covers 9 T cell receptor beta chains from one sample sequenced in a study of shared clonotypes between healthy human individuals (dated by TCRdb to about 2020). The receptor library was made with the immunoSEQ multiplex PCR assay. Imported from immuneACCESS, the table was reduced by TCRdb to in-frame sequences with V and J called. These copies leave out some clones; in studies compared against another copy, an unresolved V gene accounts for under half, and the cause of the remainder is not known. The sample has about 1.1 million clones on record, roughly 77% of them singletons. The ten largest clones add up to roughly 0.9% of the sample. The sample taken for sequencing was memory CD4+ T cells from PBMCs. This specimen's cell subset or site label, per the study, means: CD45RA-negative fraction. The origin of the receptors is a man younger than 35 in good health. Some clones in this sample may be carry-over from other donors' samples.

This chain uses TRBV5-6 with TRBJ2-7; D might be TRBD1 or TRBD2, each matching 5 bases. Trimming removed 1 base at V and 0 bases at J, with 17 bases between. CDR1 is SGHDT and CDR2 is YYEEEE in the germline V gene. The CDR3 consists of 17 residues. DNA for the CDR3: TGTGCCAGCAGCTTGTTTTCTACAGGACTCTTCTCCTACGAGCAGTACTTC. Protein product: CASSLFSTGLFSYEQYF.

The chain has TRBV19 and TRBJ1-5; D is ambiguous. This CDR3 spans 14 amino acids. CDR1 is LNHDA, CDR2 SQIVND, per germline (reference sequence). The V end lost 4 bases, the J end lost 4 bases, and 11 bases lay between the germline ends. CDR3 in DNA: TGTGCCAGTAGTAGTGGGATCGGTAATCAGCCCCAGCATTTT. Translated, it gives CASSSGIGNQPQHF.

About this clone itself: A much bigger clone sits one base away, suggesting this may be a read error. The rearrangement joins TRBV29-1 to TRBJ1-5; D is ambiguous. The CDR3 runs 12 residues. Germline values: CDR1 SQVTM, CDR2 ANQGSEA. The CDR3 DNA follows: TGCGGCGTTGTAATAGGGCAGCAGCCCCAGCATTTT. Translation gives CGVVIGQQPQHF. Combining the CDR3 with reference TRBV29-1 and TRBJ1-5 gives the whole variable domain SAVISQKPSRDICQRGTSLTIQCQVDSQVTMMFWYRQQPGQSLTLIATANQGSEATYESGFVIDKFPISRPNLTFSTLTVSNMSPEDSSIYLCGVVIGQQPQHFGDGTRLSIL.

This clone appeared a single time. V is TRBV28 and J is TRBJ2-4, with 8 positions matching TRBD1. Germline V lookup: CDR1 MDHEN, CDR2 SYDVKM. Germline trimming cut 3 bases from V and 0 bases from J; bases unmatched to any gene: 10. The CDR3 consists of 18 residues. The CDR3 sequence is CASSFFTGGLGAKNIQYF. The CDR3 DNA follows: TGTGCCAGCAGTTTCTTCACAGGGGGGCTCGGAGCCAAAAACATTCAGTACTTC.

CDR3 sequence: CASSVESVGGPPSYEQYF. CDR3 DNA sequence: TGTGCCAGCAGCGTAGAGTCGGTGGGAGGGCCCCCTTCCTACGAGCAGTACTTC. V and J are TRBV9 and TRBJ2-7, with 7 nucleotides matching TRBD2. CDR3 length: 18 residues. Germline CDR1 SGDLS, CDR2 YYNGEE. Trimming took 0 bases from V and 1 from J; bases not matched to a gene: 13. Using reference TRBV9 and TRBJ2-7 for the parts outside the CDR3, the full variable domain is DSGVTQTPKHLITATGQRVTLRCSPRSGDLSVYWYQQSLDQGLQFLIQYYNGEERAKGNILERFSAQQFPDLHSELNLSSLELGDSALYFCASSVESVGGPPSYEQYFGPGTRLTVT.

The J gene is TRBJ1-3, the V gene TRBV30, with D possibly TRBD1 on 6 matching bases. Germline CDR1 GTSNPN, CDR2 SVGIG (reference sequence). V lost 4 bases to trimming and J lost 7 bases, with 14 bases between them. This CDR3 comprises 13 residues. CDR3 loop: CAWTKQGPNTIYF. CDR3 DNA sequence: TGTGCCTGGACTAAACAGGGTCCGAACACCATATATTTT.

V usage is TRBV5-4 and J usage is TRBJ2-7, with 11 bases fitting TRBD2. From germline, CDR1 is SGHNT and CDR2 YYREEE (reference sequence). The CDR3 is 15 residues long. Unmatched junction bases numbered 7, after V lost 5 bases and J lost 3 bases. Here the CDR3 reads CASSSGTSGDYEQYF. The CDR3, as DNA: TGTGCCAGCAGTAGCGGGACTAGCGGTGACTACGAGCAGTACTTC.

The gene calls are TRBV21-1 and TRBJ1-5. TRBV21-1 is flagged as a pseudogene. CDR3 size: 11 residues. CDR3 region: CASSSGQPQHF. The CDR3 DNA is TGTGCCAGCAGCTCTGGGCAGCCCCAGCATTTT.

This clone was detected only a few times. V is TRBV18 and J is TRBJ1-1; possibly TRBD1 for D (6 bases). Trimming took off 1 base at V and 1 base at J, with 10 bases between the two ends. Germline values: CDR1 KGHSH, CDR2 LQKENI. The CDR3 runs 15 residues. CDR3 DNA: TGTGCCAGCTCACCACTACAACAGGGGAACACTGAAGCTTTCTTT. Protein product: CASSPLQQGNTEAFF.